These T cell receptor beta chains were read from a single sample in a study of T cells after yellow fever vaccination. TCRdb independently ran MiXCR on the 5' RACE reads; one entry per CDR3 protein. The repertoire holds more than 50,000 distinct CDR3 sequences, approximately 5.5% seen once, with roughly 28% in the top ten. The sample was PBMCs, either bulk or a sorted T-cell subset (CD4+, CD8+, memory, or dextramer-sorted; not recorded which), taken on the day of the yellow fever booster vaccination. Receptor source: a man aged 18-30 years who received the YFV17D yellow fever vaccine. Each CDR3 is given with its conserved first and last residue. The D gene is left open where the match is weak. Some rows mark clone size as missing; the rest say once, few, many or name a class of expanded clone.

TRBV13	16	.	.	TRBJ2-4	TGTGCCAGCAGCTTAGGGGTCTTTGAGGCCAAAAACATTCAGTACTTC	CASSLGVFEAKNIQYF
TRBV4-2	13	many	.	TRBJ1-1	TGTGCCAGCCGGCGTAGGACGAACACTGAAGCTTTCTTT	CASRRRTNTEAFF
TRBV7-6	15	many	.	TRBJ2-2	TGTGCCAGCAGCTTGGAGGGGCCGAACACCGGGGAGCTGTTTTTT	CASSLEGPNTGELFF
TRBV12-3/TRBV12-4	14	many	.	TRBJ2-1	TGTGCCAGCAGTTCGGAAACCCAGTACAATGAGCAGTTCTTC	CASSSETQYNEQFF
TRBV10-3	15	many	.	TRBJ2-2	TGTGCCATCAGCAACTCGGGGACCCCCACCGGGGAGCTGTTTTTT	CAISNSGTPTGELFF
TRBV5-6	14	large	.	TRBJ2-1	TGTGCCAGCAGCCCCGAGGGACGGCACAATGAGCAGTTCTTC	CASSPEGRHNEQFF
TRBV4-1	19	many	TRBD2	TRBJ2-1	TGCGCCAGCAGCCAAGAGGGGGGGCTAGCGGGGTTGTCCTACAATGAGCAGTTCTTC	CASSQEGGLAGLSYNEQFF
TRBV4-1	20	.	TRBD2	TRBJ2-1	TGCGCCAGCAGCCGGCCCCGGGGGACTAGCGGGGCCACCCCCCATGGTGAGCAGTTCTTC	CASSRPRGTSGATPHGEQFF
TRBV28	15	.	.	TRBJ2-1	TGTGCCAGCAGTTTACAGGGAAGCTCCTACAATGAGCAGTTCTTC	CASSLQGSSYNEQFF
TRBV7-9	15	.	TRBD1	TRBJ2-1	TGTGCCAGCAGCTTGGAAGGGGGCCCTTACAATGAGCAGTTCTTC	CASSLEGGPYNEQFF
TRBV29-1	14	.	.	TRBJ2-3	TGCAGCGTTGAGTGGGACGTCTCGCCAGATACGCAGTATTTT	CSVEWDVSPDTQYF
TRBV3-1	14	few	TRBD1	TRBJ1-5	TGTGCCAGCAGCCCGACAGGGATCAATCAGCCCCAGCATTTT	CASSPTGINQPQHF
TRBV29-1	15	many	TRBD1	TRBJ1-1	TGCAGCGCTGAGTACAGGGGGCGAAGTTTCGCTGAAGCTTTCTTT	CSAEYRGRSFAEAFF
TRBV3-1	12	few	.	TRBJ2-1	TGTGCCAGCAGCCAAGCAAGCACAGGGCAGTTCTTC	CASSQASTGQFF
TRBV5-1	16	many	TRBD1	TRBJ2-3	TGCGCCAGTAAACCCGGGACAGGGACGCCCACAGATACGCAGTATTTT	CASKPGTGTPTDTQYF
TRBV7-9	19	few	TRBD2	TRBJ2-2	TGTGCCAGCAGCTCCCAAAGCGGGGGGGCCTTGATAAATGCCGGGGAGCTGTTTTTT	CASSSQSGGALINAGELFF
TRBV6-5	15	few	TRBD1	TRBJ2-3	TGTGCCAGCAGGTTCCGGGACAGGTTCACAGATACGCAGTATTTT	CASRFRDRFTDTQYF
TRBV7-2	16	few	TRBD2	TRBJ2-3	TGTGCCAGCAGCTTAACTAGCGGGGGGGACACAGATACGCAGTATTTT	CASSLTSGGDTDTQYF
TRBV5-1	14	many	TRBD1	TRBJ2-6	TGCGCCAGCAGCTTGGAGGGACAGACCTATGTCCTGACTTTC	CASSLEGQTYVLTF
TRBV7-9	13	many	.	TRBJ1-1	TGTGCCAGCAGCCCGGGGGGGGGCACTGAAGCTTTCTTT	CASSPGGGTEAFF
TRBV19	14	few	.	TRBJ2-1	TGTGCCAGTAGTATGGAGATGGGAGACAATGAGCAGTTCTTC	CASSMEMGDNEQFF
TRBV12-3/TRBV12-4	14	many	TRBD1	TRBJ2-7	TGTGCCAGCAGTATGGGACAGGAAATCGACGAGCAGTACTTC	CASSMGQEIDEQYF
TRBV27	12	many	.	TRBJ2-2	TGTGCCAGCAGCCAGAGCACCGGGGAGCTGTTTTTT	CASSQSTGELFF
TRBV7-6	14	many	.	TRBJ2-5	TGTGCCAGCAGCGAAAGGTTAGGGAAAGAGACCCAGTACTTC	CASSERLGKETQYF
TRBV15	12	.	.	TRBJ2-7	TGTGCCACCAGCAGAGATTCGACCGAGCAGTACTTC	CATSRDSTEQYF
TRBV12-3/TRBV12-4	16	many	TRBD1	TRBJ2-1	TGTGCCAGCAGCCCCACCCGGGACAGGCTTCGCAATGAGCAGTTCTTC	CASSPTRDRLRNEQFF
TRBV29-1	11	many	.	TRBJ1-2	TGCAGCGTTCGCGCAGGCTGGGGCTACACCTTC	CSVRAGWGYTF
TRBV6-2/TRBV6-3	16	many	.	TRBJ2-5	TGTGCCAGCAGTTACTCAGGAGCCGGGACGGAAGAGACCCAGTACTTC	CASSYSGAGTEETQYF
TRBV29-1	11	.	.	TRBJ1-2	TGCAGCGTTGTTGTAGACTATGGCTACACCTTC	CSVVVDYGYTF
TRBV7-9	15	few	TRBD1	TRBJ2-2	TGTGCCAGCAGCCCCCAGGGGGCGGAAACCGGGGAGCTGTTTTTT	CASSPQGAETGELFF
TRBV5-6	11	few	.	TRBJ2-1	TGTGCCAGCAGCTACCACAATGAGCAGTTCTTC	CASSYHNEQFF
TRBV4-2	12	few	.	TRBJ2-5	TGTGCCAGCAGCCCCACGTTGGAGACCCAGTACTTC	CASSPTLETQYF
TRBV6-6	16	.	TRBD2	TRBJ2-3	TGTGCCAGCAGTTCCGGGACTAGCCTTTACGGGGATACGCAGTATTTT	CASSSGTSLYGDTQYF
TRBV7-9	15	.	.	TRBJ2-5	TGTGCCAGCAGCCCCCGAGTGGCCCGTCAAGAGACCCAGTACTTC	CASSPRVARQETQYF
TRBV5-5	13	many	.	TRBJ2-3	TGTGCCAGCAGCGGGGAAGGCCCAGATACGCAGTATTTT	CASSGEGPDTQYF
TRBV6-2/TRBV6-3	13	many	.	TRBJ1-1	TGTGCCAGCACCGTAGTCCTGAACACTGAAGCTTTCTTT	CASTVVLNTEAFF
TRBV25-1	17	many	TRBD2	TRBJ2-5	TGTGCCAGCAGCAGCCCTCTAGCGGGGGACCCCGTGGGGACCCAGTACTTC	CASSSPLAGDPVGTQYF
TRBV27	15	.	.	TRBJ1-2	TGTGCCAGCAGTTTAATGGGGATCTCTAACTATGGCTACACCTTC	CASSLMGISNYGYTF
TRBV5-1	14	many	.	TRBJ1-2	TGCGCCAGCAGCTTGCCCGGCAGGGACTATGGCTACACCTTC	CASSLPGRDYGYTF
TRBV19	16	.	.	TRBJ2-3	TGTGCCAGTAGTAGGAAGGGGCTTGGGGGCACAGATACGCAGTATTTT	CASSRKGLGGTDTQYF
TRBV5-6	16	many	.	TRBJ2-2	TGTGCCAGCAGCCACGGACACTTCTTGAACACCGGGGAGCTGTTTTTT	CASSHGHFLNTGELFF
TRBV6-2/TRBV6-3	14	.	TRBD1	TRBJ2-5	TGTGCCAGCAGTTACCGGGACAGTGGAGGGACCCAGTACTTC	CASSYRDSGGTQYF
TRBV4-3	17	many	.	TRBJ1-5	TGCGCCAGCAGCCAAGATGTAGGGGGTCTGTCAAATCAGCCCCAGCATTTT	CASSQDVGGLSNQPQHF